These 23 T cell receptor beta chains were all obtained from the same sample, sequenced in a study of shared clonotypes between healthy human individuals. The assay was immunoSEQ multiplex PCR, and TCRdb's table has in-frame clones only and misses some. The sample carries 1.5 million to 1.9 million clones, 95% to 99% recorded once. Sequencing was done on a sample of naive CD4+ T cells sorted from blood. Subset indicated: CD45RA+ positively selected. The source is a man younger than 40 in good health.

CDR3 protein: CASSYYKNTEAFF. The CDR3 bases are TGTGCCAGCAGTTATTACAAGAACACTGAAGCTTTCTTT. The chain employs TRBV6-6 and TRBJ1-1; D remains unclear. V lost 3 bases and J 1 base, leaving 6 bases between the germline ends. Looked up from germline, CDR1 is MNHNY and CDR2 is SVGAGI (reference sequence). The CDR3 has 13 amino acids.

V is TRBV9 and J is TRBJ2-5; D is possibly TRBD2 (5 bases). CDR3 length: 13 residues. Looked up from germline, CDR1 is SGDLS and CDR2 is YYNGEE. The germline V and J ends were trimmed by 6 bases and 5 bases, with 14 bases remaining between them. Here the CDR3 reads CASNLGGEETQYF. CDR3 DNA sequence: TGTGCCAGCAATCTCGGAGGTGAGGAGACCCAGTACTTC. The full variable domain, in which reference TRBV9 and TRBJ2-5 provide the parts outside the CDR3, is DSGVTQTPKHLITATGQRVTLRCSPRSGDLSVYWYQQSLDQGLQFLIQYYNGEERAKGNILERFSAQQFPDLHSELNLSSLELGDSALYFCASNLGGEETQYFGPGTRLLVL.

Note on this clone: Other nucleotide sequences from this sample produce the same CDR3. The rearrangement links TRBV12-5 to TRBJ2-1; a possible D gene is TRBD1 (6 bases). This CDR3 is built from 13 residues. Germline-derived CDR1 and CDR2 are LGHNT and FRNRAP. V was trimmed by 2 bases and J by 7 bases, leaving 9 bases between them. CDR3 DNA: TGTGCTAGTGGTTTGCCAGGGGTGAATGAGCAGTTCTTC. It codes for CASGLPGVNEQFF.

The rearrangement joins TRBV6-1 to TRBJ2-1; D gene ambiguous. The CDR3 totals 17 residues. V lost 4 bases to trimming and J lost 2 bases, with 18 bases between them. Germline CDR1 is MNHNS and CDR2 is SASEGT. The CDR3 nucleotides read TGTGCCAGCAGTGGGACCCTTAGTAGCTGGGCCTACAATGAGCAGTTCTTC. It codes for CASSGTLSSWAYNEQFF.

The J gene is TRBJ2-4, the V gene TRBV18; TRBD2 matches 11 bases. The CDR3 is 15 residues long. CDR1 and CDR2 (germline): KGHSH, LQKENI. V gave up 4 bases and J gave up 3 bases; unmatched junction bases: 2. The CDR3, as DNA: TGTGCCAGCTCACGACTAGCGGGATACAAAAACATTCAGTACTTC. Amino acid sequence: CASSRLAGYKNIQYF.

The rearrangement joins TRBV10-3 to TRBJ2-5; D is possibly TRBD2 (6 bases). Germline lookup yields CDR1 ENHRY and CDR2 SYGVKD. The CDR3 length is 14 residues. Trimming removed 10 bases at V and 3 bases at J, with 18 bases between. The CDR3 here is CASGEDNYEETQYF. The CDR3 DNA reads TGTGCCAGCGGGGAGGACAACTACGAAGAGACCCAGTACTTC.

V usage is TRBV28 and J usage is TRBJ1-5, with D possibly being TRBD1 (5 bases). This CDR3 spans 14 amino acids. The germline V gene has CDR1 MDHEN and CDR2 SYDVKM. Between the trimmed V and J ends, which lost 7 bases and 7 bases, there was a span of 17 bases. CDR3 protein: CASTSGGGWQPQHF. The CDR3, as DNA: TGTGCCAGCACTTCTGGGGGAGGGTGGCAGCCCCAGCATTTT.

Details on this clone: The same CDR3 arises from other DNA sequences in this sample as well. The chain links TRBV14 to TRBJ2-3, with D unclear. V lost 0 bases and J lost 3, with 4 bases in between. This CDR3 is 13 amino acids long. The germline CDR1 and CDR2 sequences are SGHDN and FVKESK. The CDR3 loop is CASSQDLTDTQYF. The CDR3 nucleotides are TGTGCCAGCAGCCAAGATTTAACAGATACGCAGTATTTT.

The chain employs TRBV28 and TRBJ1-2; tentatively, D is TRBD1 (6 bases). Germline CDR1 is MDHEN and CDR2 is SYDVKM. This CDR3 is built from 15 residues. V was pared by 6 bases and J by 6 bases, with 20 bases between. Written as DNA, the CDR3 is TGTGCCAGCAGCGGGACGGGGGCGCGGATCGATGGCTACACCTTC. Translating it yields CASSGTGARIDGYTF.

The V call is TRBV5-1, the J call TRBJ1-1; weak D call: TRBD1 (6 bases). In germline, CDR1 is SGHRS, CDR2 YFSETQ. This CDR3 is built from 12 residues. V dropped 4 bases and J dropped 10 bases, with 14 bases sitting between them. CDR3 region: CASSPQGMVAFF. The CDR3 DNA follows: TGCGCCAGCAGCCCCCAGGGGATGGTAGCTTTCTTT.

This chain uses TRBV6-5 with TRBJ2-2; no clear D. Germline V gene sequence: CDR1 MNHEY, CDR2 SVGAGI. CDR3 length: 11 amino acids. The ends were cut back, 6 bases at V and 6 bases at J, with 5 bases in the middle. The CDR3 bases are TGTGCCAGCAGAATCGCCGGGGAGCTGTTTTTT. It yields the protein CASRIAGELFF.

The CDR3: CASSLDADTQYF. CDR3 sequence (DNA): TGCGCCAGCAGCTTGGATGCAGATACGCAGTATTTT. The chain joins TRBV5-1 to TRBJ2-3; no reliable D call. Germline-derived CDR1 and CDR2 are SGHRS and YFSETQ. The CDR3 covers 12 residues. V lost 0 bases and J 4 bases, leaving 3 bases between the germline ends.

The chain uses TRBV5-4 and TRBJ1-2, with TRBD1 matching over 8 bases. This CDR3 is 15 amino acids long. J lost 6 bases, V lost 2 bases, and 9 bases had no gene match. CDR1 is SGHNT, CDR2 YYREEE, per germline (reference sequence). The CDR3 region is CASSLLDRAGHGYTF. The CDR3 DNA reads TGTGCCAGCAGCTTACTGGACAGGGCCGGGCATGGCTACACCTTC.

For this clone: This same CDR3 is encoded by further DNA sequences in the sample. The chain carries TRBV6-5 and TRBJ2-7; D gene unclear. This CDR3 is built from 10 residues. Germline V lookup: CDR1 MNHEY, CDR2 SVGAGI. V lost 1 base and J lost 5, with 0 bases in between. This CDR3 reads CASSYYEQYF. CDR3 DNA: TGTGCCAGCAGTTACTACGAGCAGTACTTC.

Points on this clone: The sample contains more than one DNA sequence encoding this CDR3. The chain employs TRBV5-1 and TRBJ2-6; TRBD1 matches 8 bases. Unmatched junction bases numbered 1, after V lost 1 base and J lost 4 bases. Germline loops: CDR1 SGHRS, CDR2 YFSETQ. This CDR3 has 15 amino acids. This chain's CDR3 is CASSLQGAGANVLTF. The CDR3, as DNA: TGCGCCAGCAGCTTGCAGGGGGCAGGGGCCAACGTCCTGACTTTC.

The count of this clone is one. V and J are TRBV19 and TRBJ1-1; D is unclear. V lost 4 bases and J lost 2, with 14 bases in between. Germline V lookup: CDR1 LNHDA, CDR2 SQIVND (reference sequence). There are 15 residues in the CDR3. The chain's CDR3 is CASSTPGRANTEAFF. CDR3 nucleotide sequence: TGTGCCAGTAGTACCCCGGGGAGGGCAAACACTGAAGCTTTCTTT.

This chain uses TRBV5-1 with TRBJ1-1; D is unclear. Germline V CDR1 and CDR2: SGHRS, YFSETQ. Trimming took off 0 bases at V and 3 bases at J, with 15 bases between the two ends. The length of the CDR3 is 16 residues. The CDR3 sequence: CASSLASFDLDTEAFF. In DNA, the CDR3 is TGCGCCAGCAGCTTGGCAAGTTTCGACCTGGACACTGAAGCTTTCTTT.

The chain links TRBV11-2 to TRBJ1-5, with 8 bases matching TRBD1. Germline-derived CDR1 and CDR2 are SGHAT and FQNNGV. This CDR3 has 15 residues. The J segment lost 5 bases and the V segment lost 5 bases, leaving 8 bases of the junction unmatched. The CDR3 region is CASSKQTGEHQPQHF. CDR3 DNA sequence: TGTGCCAGCAGCAAACAGACAGGGGAGCATCAGCCCCAGCATTTT.

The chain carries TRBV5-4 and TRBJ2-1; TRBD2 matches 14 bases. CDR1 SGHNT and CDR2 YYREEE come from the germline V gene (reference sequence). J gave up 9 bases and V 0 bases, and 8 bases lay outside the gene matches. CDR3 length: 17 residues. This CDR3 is CASSLGGGTSGRSEQFF. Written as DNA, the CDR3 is TGTGCCAGCAGCTTGGGCGGTGGGACTAGCGGGAGAAGTGAGCAGTTCTTC.

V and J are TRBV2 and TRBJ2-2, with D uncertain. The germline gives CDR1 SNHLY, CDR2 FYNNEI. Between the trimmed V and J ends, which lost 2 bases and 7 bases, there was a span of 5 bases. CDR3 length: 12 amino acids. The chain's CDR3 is CASSELYGELFF. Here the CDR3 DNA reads TGTGCCAGCAGTGAATTGTACGGGGAGCTGTTTTTT.

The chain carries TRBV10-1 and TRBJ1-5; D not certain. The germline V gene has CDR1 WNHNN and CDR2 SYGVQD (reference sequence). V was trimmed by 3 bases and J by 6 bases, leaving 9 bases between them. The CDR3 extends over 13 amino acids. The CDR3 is CASSEAIGQPQHF. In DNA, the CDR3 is TGCGCCAGCAGTGAAGCGATCGGTCAGCCCCAGCATTTT.

CDR3 loop: CASSLEGGTSGYNEQFF. In nucleotides, the CDR3 is TGTGCCAGCAGCTTAGAAGGGGGGACTAGCGGCTACAATGAGCAGTTCTTC. The rearrangement joins TRBV11-2 to TRBJ2-1, with 11 bases that match TRBD2. CDR3 length equals 17 residues. V shed 0 bases, J shed 3 bases, and the junction held 4 bases outside the gene matches. In germline, CDR1 is SGHAT, CDR2 FQNNGV.

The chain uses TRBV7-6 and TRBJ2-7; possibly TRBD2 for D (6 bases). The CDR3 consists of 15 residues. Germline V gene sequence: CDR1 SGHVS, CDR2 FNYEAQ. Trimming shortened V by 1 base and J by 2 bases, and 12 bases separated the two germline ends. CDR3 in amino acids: CASSLGASATYEQYF. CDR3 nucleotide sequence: TGTGCCAGCAGCTTAGGGGCTAGCGCAACCTACGAGCAGTACTTC.